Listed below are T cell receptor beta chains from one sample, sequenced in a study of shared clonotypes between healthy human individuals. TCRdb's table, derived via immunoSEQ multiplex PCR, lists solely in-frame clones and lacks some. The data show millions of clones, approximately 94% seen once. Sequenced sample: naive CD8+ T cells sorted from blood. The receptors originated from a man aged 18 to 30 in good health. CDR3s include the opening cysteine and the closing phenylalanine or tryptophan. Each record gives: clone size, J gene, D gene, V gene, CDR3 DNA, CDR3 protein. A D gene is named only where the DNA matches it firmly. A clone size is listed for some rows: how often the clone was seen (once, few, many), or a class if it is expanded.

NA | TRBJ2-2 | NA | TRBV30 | TGTGCCTGGGGGGGCGGAGTGCCCGGGGAGCTGTTTTTT | CAWGGGVPGELFF
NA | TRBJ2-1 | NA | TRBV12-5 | TGTGCTAGTGGTTCGCAATGGGACGTTGGGGGGCAGTTCTTC | CASGSQWDVGGQFF
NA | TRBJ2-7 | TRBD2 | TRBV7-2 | TGTGCCAGCAGCACTGGACTAGCGGGGGCCGAGCAGTACTTC | CASSTGLAGAEQYF
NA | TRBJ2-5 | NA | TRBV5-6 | TGTGCCAGCAGCTTGCGGGCAGGGGGGCAGACCCAGTACTTC | CASSLRAGGQTQYF
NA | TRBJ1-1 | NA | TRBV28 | TGTGCCAGCAGTTTATATCGGGGGCGGGAAGCTTTCTTT | CASSLYRGREAFF
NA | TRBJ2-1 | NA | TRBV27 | TGTGCCAGCACCCTTCTCGGGGGGCCTGACTACAATGAGCAGTTCTTC | CASTLLGGPDYNEQFF
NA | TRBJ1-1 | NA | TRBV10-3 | TGTGCCATCAGTGAGGAGACTCTTTTGGACACTGAAGCTTTCTTT | CAISEETLLDTEAFF
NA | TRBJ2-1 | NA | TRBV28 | TGTGCCAGCACCACGGGAGACTCCTACAATGAGCAGTTCTTC | CASTTGDSYNEQFF
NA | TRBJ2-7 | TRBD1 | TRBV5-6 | TGTGCCAGCAGCTCTACCTTGGACAGGGGGCAGTACTTC | CASSSTLDRGQYF
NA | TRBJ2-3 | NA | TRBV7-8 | TGTGCCAGCATCTTACGGAACACAGATACGCAGTATTTT | CASILRNTDTQYF
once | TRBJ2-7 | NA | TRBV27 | TGTGCCAGCAGTTCGATACCCCCGGACAGAAACGAGCAGTACTTC | CASSSIPPDRNEQYF
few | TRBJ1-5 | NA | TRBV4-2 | TGTGCCAGCAGCCAAGTCGGGGGAGGTCAGCCCCAGCATTTT | CASSQVGGGQPQHF
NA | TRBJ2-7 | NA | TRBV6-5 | TGTGCCAGCAGTTACTCAAGCGCCCAAACCTACGAGCAGTACTTC | CASSYSSAQTYEQYF
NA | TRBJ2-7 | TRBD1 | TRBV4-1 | TGCGCCAGCAGCCAAGATAGGACAGGGGGTCTGAGCTACGAGCAGTACTTC | CASSQDRTGGLSYEQYF
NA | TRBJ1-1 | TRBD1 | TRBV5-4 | TGTGCCAGCAGCTGGGCCGGGACAGCAGAGACTGAAGCTTTCTTT | CASSWAGTAETEAFF
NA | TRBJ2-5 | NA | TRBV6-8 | TGTGCCAGCAGTTACCCCTTCCCTGGGAGGAAAGAGACCCAGTACTTC | CASSYPFPGRKETQYF
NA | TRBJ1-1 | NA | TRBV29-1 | TGCAGCGTTGATACAGGGTGGAACACTGAAGCTTTCTTT | CSVDTGWNTEAFF
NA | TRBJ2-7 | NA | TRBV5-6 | TGTGCCAGCAGCTTGGGGGACACTAACTACGAGCAGTACTTC | CASSLGDTNYEQYF
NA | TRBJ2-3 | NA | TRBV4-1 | TGCGCCAGCAGCGGGGGGCCGAAAGATACGCAGTATTTT | CASSGGPKDTQYF
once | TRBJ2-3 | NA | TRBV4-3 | TGCGCCAGCAGCCAAAGTGGAAGCGATACGCAGTATTTT | CASSQSGSDTQYF
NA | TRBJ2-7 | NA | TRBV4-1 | TGCGCCAGCAGCCATACCTCTTACGAGCAGTACTTC | CASSHTSYEQYF
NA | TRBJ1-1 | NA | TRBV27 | TGCTTGGACTTGGGGTACACTGAAGCTTTCTTT | CLDLGYTEAFF
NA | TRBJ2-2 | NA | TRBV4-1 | TGCGCCAGCAGCCAAGATGGGGCGGGAAACACCGGGGAGCTGTTTTTT | CASSQDGAGNTGELFF
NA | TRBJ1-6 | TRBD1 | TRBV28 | TGTGCCAGCAGCCCTGACAGGGTAGTGTCACCCCTCCACTTT | CASSPDRVVSPLHF
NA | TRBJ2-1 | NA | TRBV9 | TGTGCCAGCAGCGTAGAAATCTTGGATGAGCAGTTCTTC | CASSVEILDEQFF
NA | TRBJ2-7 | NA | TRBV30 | TGTGCCTGGAGTGTCCGCGGACAGCATAGCTCCTACGAGCAGTACTTC | CAWSVRGQHSSYEQYF